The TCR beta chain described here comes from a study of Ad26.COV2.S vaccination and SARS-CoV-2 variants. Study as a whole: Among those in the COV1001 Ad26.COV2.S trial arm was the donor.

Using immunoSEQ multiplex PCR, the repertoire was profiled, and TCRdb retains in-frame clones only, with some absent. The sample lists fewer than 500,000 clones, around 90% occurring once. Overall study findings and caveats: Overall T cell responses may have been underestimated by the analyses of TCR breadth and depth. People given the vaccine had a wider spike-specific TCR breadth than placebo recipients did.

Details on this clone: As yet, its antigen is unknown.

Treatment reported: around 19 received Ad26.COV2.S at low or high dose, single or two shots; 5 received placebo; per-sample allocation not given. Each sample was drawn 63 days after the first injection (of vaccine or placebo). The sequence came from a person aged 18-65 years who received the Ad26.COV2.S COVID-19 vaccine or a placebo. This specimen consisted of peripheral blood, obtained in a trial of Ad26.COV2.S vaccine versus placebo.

CDR3 sequence: CASSDTWNTEAFF. The CDR3 DNA reads as TGTGCCAGCAGTGACACCTGGAACACTGAAGCTTTCTTT. The J gene is TRBJ1-1, the V gene TRBV27; unclear D gene. Trimming stripped 5 bases from V and 1 base from J, with 8 bases between. CDR3 length: 13 residues. Germline loops: CDR1 MNHEY, CDR2 SMNVEV (reference sequence).